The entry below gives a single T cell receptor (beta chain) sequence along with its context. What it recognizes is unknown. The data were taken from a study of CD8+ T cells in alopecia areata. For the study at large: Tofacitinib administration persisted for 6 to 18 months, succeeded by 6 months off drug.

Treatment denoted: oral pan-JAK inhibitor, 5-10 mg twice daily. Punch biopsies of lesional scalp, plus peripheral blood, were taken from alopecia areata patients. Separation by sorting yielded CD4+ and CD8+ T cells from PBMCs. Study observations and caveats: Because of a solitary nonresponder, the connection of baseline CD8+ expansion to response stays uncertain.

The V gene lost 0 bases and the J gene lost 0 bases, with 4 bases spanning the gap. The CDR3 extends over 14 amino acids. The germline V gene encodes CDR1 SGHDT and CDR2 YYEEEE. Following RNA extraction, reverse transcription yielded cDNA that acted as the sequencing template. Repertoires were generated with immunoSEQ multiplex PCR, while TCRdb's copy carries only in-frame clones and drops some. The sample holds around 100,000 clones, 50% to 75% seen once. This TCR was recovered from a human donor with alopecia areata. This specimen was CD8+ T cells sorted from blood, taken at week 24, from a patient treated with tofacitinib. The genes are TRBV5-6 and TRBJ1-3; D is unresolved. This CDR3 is CASSLGNSGNTIYF. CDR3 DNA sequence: TGTGCCAGCAGCTTGGGCAACTCTGGAAACACCATATATTTT.